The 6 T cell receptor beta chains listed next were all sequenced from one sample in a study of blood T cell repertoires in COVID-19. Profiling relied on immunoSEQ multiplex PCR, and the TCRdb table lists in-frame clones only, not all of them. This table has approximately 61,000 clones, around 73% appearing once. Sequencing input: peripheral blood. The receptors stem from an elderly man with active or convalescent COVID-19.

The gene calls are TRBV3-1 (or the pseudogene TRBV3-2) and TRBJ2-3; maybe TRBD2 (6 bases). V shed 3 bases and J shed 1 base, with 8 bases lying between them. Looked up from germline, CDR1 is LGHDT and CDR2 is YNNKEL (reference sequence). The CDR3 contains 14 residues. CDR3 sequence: CASSQVAGTDTQYF. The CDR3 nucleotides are TGTGCCAGCAGCCAGGTAGCGGGCACAGATACGCAGTATTTT.

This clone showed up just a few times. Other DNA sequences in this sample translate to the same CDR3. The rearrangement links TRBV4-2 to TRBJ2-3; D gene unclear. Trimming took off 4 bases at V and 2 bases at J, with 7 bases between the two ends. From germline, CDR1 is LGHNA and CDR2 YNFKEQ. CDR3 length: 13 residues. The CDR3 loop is CASSLTTTDTQYF. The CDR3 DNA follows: TGTGCCAGCAGCCTCACAACCACAGATACGCAGTATTTT.

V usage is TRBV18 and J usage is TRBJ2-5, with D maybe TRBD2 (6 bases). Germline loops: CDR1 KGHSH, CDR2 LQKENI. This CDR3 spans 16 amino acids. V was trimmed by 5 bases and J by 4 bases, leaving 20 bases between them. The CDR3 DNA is TGTGCCAGCTCATCCATGACTAGTCGAACTGGAGAGACCCAGTACTTC. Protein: CASSSMTSRTGETQYF.

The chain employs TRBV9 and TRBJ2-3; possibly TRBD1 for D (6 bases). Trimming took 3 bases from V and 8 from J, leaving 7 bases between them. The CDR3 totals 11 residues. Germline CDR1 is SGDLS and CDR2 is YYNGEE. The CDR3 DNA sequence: TGTGCCAGCAGCGAAGGGGGTACGCAGTATTTT. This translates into CASSEGGTQYF.

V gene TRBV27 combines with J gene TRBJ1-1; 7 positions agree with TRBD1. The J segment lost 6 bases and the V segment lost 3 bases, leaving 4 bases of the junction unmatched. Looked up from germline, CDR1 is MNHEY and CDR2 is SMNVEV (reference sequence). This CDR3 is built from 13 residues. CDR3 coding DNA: TGTGCCAGCAGTTTCCACAGGGGTGCTGAAGCTTTCTTT. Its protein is CASSFHRGAEAFF.

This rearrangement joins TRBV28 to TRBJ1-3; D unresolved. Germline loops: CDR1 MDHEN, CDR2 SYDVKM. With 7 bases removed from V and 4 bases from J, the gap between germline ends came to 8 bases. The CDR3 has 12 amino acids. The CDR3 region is CASTTDGNTIYF. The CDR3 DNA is TGTGCCAGCACAACAGACGGAAACACCATATATTTT.